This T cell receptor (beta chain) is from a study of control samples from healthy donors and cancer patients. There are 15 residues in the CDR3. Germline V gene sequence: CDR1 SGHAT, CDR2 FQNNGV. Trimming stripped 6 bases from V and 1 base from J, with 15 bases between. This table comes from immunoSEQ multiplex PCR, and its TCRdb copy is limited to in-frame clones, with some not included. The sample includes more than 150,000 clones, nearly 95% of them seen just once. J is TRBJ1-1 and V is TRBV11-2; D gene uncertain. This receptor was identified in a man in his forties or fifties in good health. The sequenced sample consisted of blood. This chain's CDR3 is CASRLRSGRNTEAFF. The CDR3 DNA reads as TGTGCCAGCAGGCTCCGATCAGGCCGGAACACTGAAGCTTTCTTT.